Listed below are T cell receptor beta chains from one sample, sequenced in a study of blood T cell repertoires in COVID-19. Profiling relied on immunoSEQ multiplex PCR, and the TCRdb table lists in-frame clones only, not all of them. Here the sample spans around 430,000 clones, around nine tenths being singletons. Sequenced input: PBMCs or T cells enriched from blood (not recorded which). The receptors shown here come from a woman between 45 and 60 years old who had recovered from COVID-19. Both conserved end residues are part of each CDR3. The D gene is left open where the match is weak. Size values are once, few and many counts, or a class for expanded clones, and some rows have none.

CDR3 DNA: TGTGCCAGCAGTTATGGAGGGGGGGCAGTTGAGCAGTTCTTC; CDR3 protein: CASSYGGGAVEQFF; V gene: TRBV27; J gene: TRBJ2-1; D gene: -; clone size: -
CDR3 DNA: TGCGCCAGCAGCATCCAGGATAACTATGGCTACACCTTC; CDR3 protein: CASSIQDNYGYTF; V gene: TRBV5-1; J gene: TRBJ1-2; D gene: -; clone size: -
CDR3 DNA: TGCGCCAGCAGCGCGGGACAGACCTCTGGAAACACCATATATTTT; CDR3 protein: CASSAGQTSGNTIYF; V gene: TRBV5-1; J gene: TRBJ1-3; D gene: TRBD1; clone size: -
CDR3 DNA: TGTGCCAGCAGTGACCAGACTAGCGGGAACAATGAGCAGTTCTTC; CDR3 protein: CASSDQTSGNNEQFF; V gene: TRBV6-4; J gene: TRBJ2-1; D gene: TRBD2; clone size: -
CDR3 DNA: TGCGCCAGCAGCCAAGACAGGGGGCTCTATAATTCACCCCTCCACTTT; CDR3 protein: CASSQDRGLYNSPLHF; V gene: TRBV4-3; J gene: TRBJ1-6; D gene: TRBD1; clone size: -
CDR3 DNA: TGTGCCAGCAGCCGAAGTGGAGGGGAGGGGAAACGCTACACCTTC; CDR3 protein: CASSRSGGEGKRYTF; V gene: TRBV2; J gene: TRBJ1-2; D gene: -; clone size: -
CDR3 DNA: TGCGCCAGCAGCTGGGGACAGGGCTATGGCTACACCTTC; CDR3 protein: CASSWGQGYGYTF; V gene: TRBV5-1; J gene: TRBJ1-2; D gene: TRBD1; clone size: -
CDR3 DNA: TGTGCCAGCAGCTTAGCCAGGGGACAAGGGGATTACAATGAGCAGTTCTTC; CDR3 protein: CASSLARGQGDYNEQFF; V gene: TRBV7-2; J gene: TRBJ2-1; D gene: -; clone size: -
CDR3 DNA: TGTGCCACCAGGGACAGGGTGAACACTGAAGCTTTCTTT; CDR3 protein: CATRDRVNTEAFF; V gene: TRBV15; J gene: TRBJ1-1; D gene: TRBD1; clone size: -
CDR3 DNA: TGTGCCAGCAGTTCCACTTCGGGGTCCGGTGAAAAACTGTTTTTT; CDR3 protein: CASSSTSGSGEKLFF; V gene: TRBV6-4; J gene: TRBJ1-4; D gene: -; clone size: -
CDR3 DNA: TGCGCCAGCAGCTCAACTACGGGGGTGGGCACAGATACGCAGTATTTT; CDR3 protein: CASSSTTGVGTDTQYF; V gene: TRBV5-1; J gene: TRBJ2-3; D gene: -; clone size: -
CDR3 DNA: TGTGCCAGCAGAGAAGGAGGGTTGGACACTGAAGCTTTCTTT; CDR3 protein: CASREGGLDTEAFF; V gene: TRBV2; J gene: TRBJ1-1; D gene: -; clone size: -
CDR3 DNA: TGTGCCAGCAGCTCTTACAGGGGGCGCGTCTATGGCTACACCTTC; CDR3 protein: CASSSYRGRVYGYTF; V gene: TRBV5-6; J gene: TRBJ1-2; D gene: TRBD1; clone size: -
CDR3 DNA: TGTGCCAGCAGCAAATGGACAGGGAATCAGCCCCAGCATTTT; CDR3 protein: CASSKWTGNQPQHF; V gene: TRBV21-1; J gene: TRBJ1-5; D gene: -; clone size: -
CDR3 DNA: TGTGCCAGCAGCTTCCTCGAAAAACTGTTTTTT; CDR3 protein: CASSFLEKLFF; V gene: TRBV7-9; J gene: TRBJ1-4; D gene: -; clone size: -
CDR3 DNA: TGTGCCAGTATCGGACAGGGGACGGTATATGGCTACACCTTC; CDR3 protein: CASIGQGTVYGYTF; V gene: TRBV19; J gene: TRBJ1-2; D gene: TRBD1; clone size: -
CDR3 DNA: TGTGCCAGCAGCCCCGTTAACGCACCTCCCGAGGAGACCCAGTACTTC; CDR3 protein: CASSPVNAPPEETQYF; V gene: TRBV7-9; J gene: TRBJ2-5; D gene: -; clone size: -
CDR3 DNA: TGCGCCAGCAGCATTCCGAGTACTGAAGCTTTCTTT; CDR3 protein: CASSIPSTEAFF; V gene: TRBV5-1; J gene: TRBJ1-1; D gene: -; clone size: -
CDR3 DNA: TGTGCCAGCAGTTTCGCCCCGGGACAGGGATCCCACGAGCAGTACTTC; CDR3 protein: CASSFAPGQGSHEQYF; V gene: TRBV27; J gene: TRBJ2-7; D gene: TRBD1; clone size: -
CDR3 DNA: TGTGCCAGTCTGGGACAGGGGCCTGAAGCTTTCTTT; CDR3 protein: CASLGQGPEAFF; V gene: TRBV19; J gene: TRBJ1-1; D gene: TRBD1; clone size: -
CDR3 DNA: TGTGCCTCATCGACCAGCGGGGCCTCCTACGAGCAGTACTTC; CDR3 protein: CASSTSGASYEQYF; V gene: TRBV6-5; J gene: TRBJ2-7; D gene: TRBD2; clone size: -
CDR3 DNA: TGTGCCAGCAGCCACCCTGCCCAGGGGGTAGCCAAAAACATTCAGTACTTC; CDR3 protein: CASSHPAQGVAKNIQYF; V gene: TRBV5-8; J gene: TRBJ2-4; D gene: TRBD1; clone size: -
CDR3 DNA: TGTGCCAGCAGTGCTTCAGGGTTCTATGGCTACACCTTC; CDR3 protein: CASSASGFYGYTF; V gene: TRBV2; J gene: TRBJ1-2; D gene: -; clone size: few
CDR3 DNA: TGTGCCGCACCCCCTCCCGGACTGATCTCCTACGAGCAGTACTTC; CDR3 protein: CAAPPPGLISYEQYF; V gene: TRBV10-3; J gene: TRBJ2-7; D gene: -; clone size: -
CDR3 DNA: TGTGCCAGCAGTGACGAACCGGGACTGAGAAGTACTGAAGCTTTCTTT; CDR3 protein: CASSDEPGLRSTEAFF; V gene: TRBV6-1; J gene: TRBJ1-1; D gene: -; clone size: -
CDR3 DNA: TGTGCCACCAGTCATAGGGGTGAGCAGTTCTTC; CDR3 protein: CATSHRGEQFF; V gene: TRBV24-1; J gene: TRBJ2-1; D gene: -; clone size: once
CDR3 DNA: TGTGCCAGCAGTGCCTCAATGGGACTCCTTCTAGGGGATACGCAGTATTTT; CDR3 protein: CASSASMGLLLGDTQYF; V gene: TRBV6-4; J gene: TRBJ2-3; D gene: -; clone size: -
CDR3 DNA: TGTGCCATCAAGCAGGGTGAAAACACTGAAGCTTTCTTT; CDR3 protein: CAIKQGENTEAFF; V gene: TRBV10-3; J gene: TRBJ1-1; D gene: -; clone size: -